The 30 T cell receptor beta chains presented below share a single source sample, sequenced in a study of T cells in localized non-small cell lung cancer (dated by TCRdb to the early 2020s). Library construction relied on the immunoSEQ multiplex PCR assay. In TCRdb, the immuneACCESS table is reduced to in-frame sequences with V and J assigned. These tables do not hold every clone; where another copy was compared, an unresolved V gene accounts for under half, and the others remain unexplained. For this sample there are around 9,000 clones; about 44% appear just once. The biggest ten clones account for about 3.7% of the sample. Sequencing was performed on lymph node tissue, taken before any cancer treatment. The receptors shown here come from a woman aged 35 to 69 with stage I lung adenocarcinoma.

This sequence joins TRBV6-8 and TRBJ2-2; D might be TRBD1 (5 bases). Trimming shortened V by 4 bases and J by 0 bases, and 9 bases separated the two germline ends. Germline V lookup: CDR1 MNHGY, CDR2 SAAAGT. The CDR3 consists of 15 residues. CDR3 in amino acids: CASSSTRANTGELFF. CDR3 nucleotide sequence: TGTGCCAGCAGTTCTACCAGGGCGAACACCGGGGAGCTGTTTTTT.

The gene calls are TRBV25-1 and TRBJ1-3, with 11 bases that match TRBD1. The CDR3 loop spans 18 amino acids. J lost 3 bases, V lost 4 bases, and 11 bases had no gene match. Germline assignment: CDR1 MGHDK and CDR2 SYGVNS. CDR3 in amino acids: CASSVGDRGTVFGNTIYF. The CDR3 region has the DNA TGTGCCAGCAGTGTTGGGGACAGGGGGACGGTCTTTGGAAACACCATATATTTT. The complete variable domain, with remaining parts taken from reference TRBV25-1 and TRBJ1-3, reads EADIYQTPRYLVIGTGKKITLECSQTMGHDKMYWYQQDPGMELHLIHYSYGVNSTEKGDLSSESTVSRIRTEHFPLTLESARPSHTSQYLCASSVGDRGTVFGNTIYFGEGSWLTVV.

This clone was seen a few times. The chain joins TRBV11-3 to TRBJ2-1; TRBD1 or TRBD2 may be the D gene (7 bases each). Per germline, CDR1 SGHNT and CDR2 YENEEA. V was pared by 4 bases and J by 2 bases, with 12 bases between. The CDR3 extends over 15 amino acids. The CDR3 spells CASSSGGTAYNEQFF. As DNA, the CDR3 is TGTGCCAGCAGCTCCGGGGGGACAGCCTACAATGAGCAGTTCTTC.

By share, this clone counts as medium-sized. The chain couples TRBV6-8 to TRBJ1-5; possibly TRBD1 for D (5 bases). CDR1 and CDR2 from the germline V gene are MNHGY and SAAAGT. The germline V and J ends were trimmed by 6 bases and 2 bases, with 14 bases remaining between them. CDR3 length: 15 residues. The CDR3 sequence is CASSLGPGGNQPQHF. The CDR3 nucleotides are TGTGCCAGCAGCTTGGGACCCGGGGGCAATCAGCCCCAGCATTTT.

The CDR3 DNA is TGTGCCAGCAGCTTGGGACAGCCTTTTCGCGAGCAGTACTTC. This sequence encodes CASSLGQPFREQYF. This chain joins TRBV11-3 and TRBJ2-7, with 7 bases fitting TRBD1. The CDR3 is made up of 14 amino acids. J lost 6 bases, V lost 3 bases, and 8 bases had no gene match. Germline V gene data show CDR1 as SGHNT and CDR2 as YENEEA.

J is TRBJ1-2 and V is TRBV19, with 8 bases identical to TRBD1. Trimming removed 3 bases from V and 8 bases from J; junction bases left unmatched: 2. The CDR3 covers 12 residues. Germline assignment: CDR1 LNHDA and CDR2 SQIVND (reference sequence). The CDR3 protein is CASSIQGAGYTF. CDR3 nucleotides: TGTGCCAGTAGTATTCAGGGGGCCGGCTACACCTTC. Filled out from reference TRBV19 and TRBJ1-2, the complete variable domain reads DGGITQSPKYLFRKEGQNVTLSCEQNLNHDAMYWYRQDPGQGLRLIYYSQIVNDFQKGDIAEGYSVSREKKESFPLTVTSAQKNPTAFYLCASSIQGAGYTFGSGTRLTVV.

The V call is TRBV6-8, the J call TRBJ2-5; TRBD2 might be the D (6 bases). The CDR3 is 14 residues long. CDR1 MNHGY and CDR2 SAAAGT come from the germline V gene. The V and J ends lost 6 bases and 5 bases respectively, with 16 bases between them. Here the CDR3 DNA reads TGTGCCAGCAGAGGAGGAGGGCGTGGGGAGACCCAGTACTTC. Translation: CASRGGGRGETQYF.

By frequency in the sample, this clone is medium-sized. This chain links TRBV11-3 with TRBJ2-1, with D perhaps TRBD1 or TRBD2 (5 bases each). The CDR3 is made up of 15 amino acids. Trimming removed 5 bases at V and 2 bases at J, with 13 bases between. CDR1 and CDR2 (germline): SGHNT, YENEEA. The CDR3 loop reads CASSTDGTTYNEQFF. The CDR3 DNA sequence: TGTGCCAGCAGCACCGACGGGACCACCTACAATGAGCAGTTCTTC.

The V and J genes are TRBV30 and TRBJ2-4, with 8 bases lining up with TRBD2. CDR1 GTSNPN and CDR2 SVGIG come from the germline V gene (reference sequence). The CDR3 length is 12 residues. The CDR3 is CVAGTRGGIQYF. The CDR3 DNA sequence: TGTGTGGCCGGTACCCGGGGGGGCATTCAGTACTTC.

This clone was counted only a few times. The rearrangement joins TRBV9 to TRBJ1-5; no definite D call. Trimming shortened V by 5 bases and J by 10 bases, and 13 bases separated the two germline ends. Germline V CDR1 and CDR2: SGDLS, YYNGEE. The CDR3 runs to 12 residues. The CDR3 region is CASRSDGPPQHF. DNA for the CDR3: TGTGCCAGCAGGTCTGACGGGCCTCCCCAGCATTTT.

The count of this clone is one. This chain connects TRBV18 to TRBJ1-2; D is unresolved. V was pared by 3 bases and J by 4 bases, with 9 bases between. CDR1 and CDR2 from the germline V gene are KGHSH and LQKENI. The CDR3 has 13 amino acids. The CDR3 protein is CASSPEGIYGYTF. In nucleotides, the CDR3 is TGTGCCAGCTCACCGGAAGGGATCTATGGCTACACCTTC.

The chain couples TRBV4-1 to TRBJ2-5; TRBD1 is a possible D gene (6 bases). With 0 bases removed from V and 3 bases from J, the gap between germline ends came to 11 bases. Germline lookup yields CDR1 MGHRA and CDR2 YSYEKL. This CDR3 is 15 amino acids long. The CDR3 sequence is CASSQERGGKETQYF. The CDR3 DNA reads as TGCGCCAGCAGCCAAGAGCGTGGGGGCAAAGAGACCCAGTACTTC.

The V gene is TRBV19, the J gene TRBJ1-4; D unclear. Deletions cut 7 bases from V and 3 bases from J, with 15 bases between. The CDR3 is 15 residues long. Looked up from germline, CDR1 is LNHDA and CDR2 is SQIVND (reference sequence). The CDR3 nucleotides are TGTGCCAGTATGCAAGCGAATATGGCTAATGAAAAACTGTTTTTT. Residues: CASMQANMANEKLFF.

The chain's CDR3 is CASILSSSGANVLTF. Here the CDR3 DNA reads TGTGCCAGCATCCTAAGCAGCTCTGGGGCCAACGTCCTGACTTTC. This sequence joins TRBV2 and TRBJ2-6; D remains ambiguous. Germline CDR1 is SNHLY and CDR2 is FYNNEI. The CDR3 runs to 15 residues. Trimming stripped 7 bases from V and 0 bases from J, with 10 bases between.

This clone was recorded a few times. The chain carries TRBV6-8 and TRBJ2-1, with a tentative D call TRBD2 (7 bases). V shed 0 bases and J shed 9 bases, with 27 bases lying between them. This CDR3 is built from 19 residues. The V gene's germline CDR1 is MNHGY and CDR2 SAAAGT. Written as DNA, the CDR3 is TGTGCCAGCAGTTACTCCGCGGGACATTCATTGGGAGGGATGGGTGAGCAGTTCTTC. Translating gives CASSYSAGHSLGGMGEQFF.

The V call is TRBV6-1, the J call TRBJ1-6; perhaps TRBD1 as D (6 bases). The CDR3 is 16 residues long. Germline-derived CDR1 and CDR2 are MNHNS and SASEGT. The V end was cut by 1 base, the J end by 8 bases, with 15 bases between. CDR3 nucleotides: TGTGCCAGCAGTGAAGGGCAGGGCAGGGGCCATTCACCCCTCCACTTT. This gives the protein CASSEGQGRGHSPLHF.

This clone has a handful of counts. This chain connects TRBV15 to TRBJ1-4; TRBD1 aligns across 9 bases. V shed 5 bases, J shed 7 bases, and the junction held 8 bases outside the gene matches. The germline gives CDR1 LNHNV, CDR2 YYDKDF (reference sequence). CDR3 size: 15 residues. The CDR3 spells CATSGDREAIEKLFF. In nucleotides, the CDR3 is TGTGCCACCAGCGGGGACAGGGAAGCAATTGAAAAACTGTTTTTT. Looking up the rest from reference TRBV15 and TRBJ1-4 gives the full variable domain: DAMVIQNPRYQVTQFGKPVTLSCSQTLNHNVMYWYQQKSSQAPKLLFHYYDKDFNNEADTPDNFQSRRPNTSFCFLDIRSPGLGDTAMYLCATSGDREAIEKLFFGSGTQLSVL.

This clone was counted only a few times. This chain links TRBV2 with TRBJ2-5; D perhaps matches TRBD2 (7 bases). The CDR3 has 16 amino acids. Germline CDR1 SNHLY, CDR2 FYNNEI. V was cut by 8 bases and J by 7 bases, with 26 bases left in between. Here the CDR3 reads CASRQDPAGALATQYF. In DNA form, the CDR3 reads TGTGCCAGCCGCCAAGATCCTGCGGGGGCCCTCGCGACCCAGTACTTC.

Here the CDR3 DNA reads TGTGCCAGCAGCTTAGTGAGGGGGTTCACTGAAGCTTTCTTT. As protein: CASSLVRGFTEAFF. This chain uses TRBV11-3 with TRBJ1-1; D perhaps matches TRBD1 (6 bases). Trimming stripped 1 base from V and 4 bases from J, with 10 bases between. Germline V lookup: CDR1 SGHNT, CDR2 YENEEA. The CDR3 runs to 14 residues.

In its sample, this clone was seen a few times. At one end, the junction sequence differs from germline, possibly due to a read error. V gene TRBV19 combines with J gene TRBJ2-1, with D perhaps matching TRBD1 (5 bases). CDR3 length: 12 amino acids. Germline CDR1 LNHDA, CDR2 SQIVND (reference sequence). CDR3: CASSTQDNQQFF. CDR3 sequence (DNA): TGTGCCAGTAGTACTCAGGACAATCAGCAGTTCTTC.

The chain links TRBV5-1 to TRBJ2-1, with D possibly matching TRBD2 (5 bases). Trimming cost V 4 bases and J 0 bases, with 14 bases left between them. CDR3 length: 16 residues. The V gene's germline CDR1 is SGHRS and CDR2 YFSETQ. The CDR3 bases are TGCGCCAGCAGCAGCGGACCAGGAAGCTCCTACAATGAGCAGTTCTTC. Translating gives CASSSGPGSSYNEQFF.

This chain uses TRBV29-1 with TRBJ1-2; D is possibly TRBD1 (5 bases). This CDR3 is 14 amino acids long. The germline V and J ends were trimmed by 1 base and 2 bases, with 11 bases remaining between them. Per germline, CDR1 SQVTM and CDR2 ANQGSEA. In DNA, the CDR3 is TGCAGCGTTGAAGGAAGCAGGGCAAACTATGGCTACACCTTC. Translation: CSVEGSRANYGYTF. The entire variable domain, with the rest obtained from reference TRBV29-1 and TRBJ1-2, is as follows: SAVISQKPSRDICQRGTSLTIQCQVDSQVTMMFWYRQQPGQSLTLIATANQGSEATYESGFVIDKFPISRPNLTFSTLTVSNMSPEDSSIYLCSVEGSRANYGYTFGSGTRLTVV.

This clone appeared a few times. The chain recombines TRBV19 with TRBJ2-7; TRBD1 aligns across 11 bases. V gave up 5 bases and J gave up 10 bases; unmatched junction bases: 13. Per germline, CDR1 LNHDA and CDR2 SQIVND (reference sequence). This CDR3 has 15 residues. The CDR3 sequence is CASSPRTGGGVDQYF. The CDR3, as DNA: TGTGCCAGTAGTCCTCGGACAGGGGGCGGTGTCGATCAGTACTTC.

The chain recombines TRBV19 with TRBJ1-2; unclear D gene. V shed 7 bases and J shed 4 bases, with 10 bases lying between them. The germline CDR1 and CDR2 sequences are LNHDA and SQIVND (reference sequence). This CDR3 region has 12 residues. This chain's CDR3 is CASKRETYGYTF. CDR3 in DNA: TGTGCCAGTAAACGGGAGACCTATGGCTACACCTTC.

This chain joins TRBV19 and TRBJ2-5, with 12 bases fitting TRBD2. This CDR3 has 16 residues. Germline assignment: CDR1 LNHDA and CDR2 SQIVND (reference sequence). J was trimmed by 3 bases and V by 5 bases; bases with no gene match: 7. CDR3 amino acids: CASSLTSGGPKETQYF. The CDR3 DNA sequence: TGTGCCAGTAGTTTAACTAGCGGGGGGCCTAAAGAGACCCAGTACTTC. The full variable domain, completed using reference TRBV19 and TRBJ2-5, is DGGITQSPKYLFRKEGQNVTLSCEQNLNHDAMYWYRQDPGQGLRLIYYSQIVNDFQKGDIAEGYSVSREKKESFPLTVTSAQKNPTAFYLCASSLTSGGPKETQYFGPGTRLLVL.

This clone has just a few counts. This rearrangement joins TRBV11-3 to TRBJ2-1; 9 bases map to TRBD2. The CDR3 sequence is 15 residues long. CDR1 is SGHNT, CDR2 YENEEA, per germline. The V gene end was trimmed by 5 bases and the J gene end by 8 bases; junction bases not matched to a gene: 10. The chain's CDR3 is CASSPGASGADEQFF. The CDR3 DNA reads TGTGCCAGCAGCCCAGGGGCTAGCGGGGCGGATGAGCAGTTCTTC.

In its sample, this clone was seen a few times. V is TRBV9 and J is TRBJ1-1; TRBD1 agrees at 9 bases. There are 15 residues in the CDR3. Per germline, CDR1 SGDLS and CDR2 YYNGEE. V dropped 0 bases and J dropped 3; count of bases not matched to a gene: 3. The CDR3 region is CASSVEGQGYTEAFF. CDR3 nucleotides: TGTGCCAGCAGCGTAGAAGGACAGGGGTACACTGAAGCTTTCTTT.

J is TRBJ1-3 and V is TRBV30; D is possibly TRBD1 (5 bases). This CDR3 comprises 13 residues. The germline V gene has CDR1 GTSNPN and CDR2 SVGIG (reference sequence). The DNA for the CDR3 is TGTGCATCGTCGGACAACTCTGGAAACACCATATATTTT. It codes for CASSDNSGNTIYF.

The chain links TRBV29-1 to TRBJ1-2; 7 bases are a match to TRBD1. The CDR3 has 15 amino acids. Trimming took 3 bases from V and 4 from J; bases not matched to a gene: 11. Germline-derived CDR1 and CDR2 are SQVTM and ANQGSEA. The chain's CDR3 is CSVEWSGQTFYGYTF. The CDR3 DNA follows: TGCAGCGTTGAGTGGTCGGGACAGACATTCTATGGCTACACCTTC.

The chain uses TRBV30 and TRBJ2-1, with D perhaps matching TRBD2 (7 bases). V was pared by 3 bases and J by 4 bases, with 13 bases between. CDR1 and CDR2 from the germline V gene are GTSNPN and SVGIG (reference sequence). The CDR3 is 14 amino acids. The CDR3 DNA is TGTGCCTGGAGGGGGGGGCTGAGTTACAATGAGCAGTTCTTC. Its translation is CAWRGGLSYNEQFF.